What follows describes a single T cell receptor (beta chain). What it recognizes is unknown. CDR3 size: 11 residues. The V and J ends lost 11 bases and 1 base respectively, with 5 bases between them. This record belongs to a study of T cell responses to AZD1222 COVID-19 vaccine. Whole-study context: Researchers grouped second doses given at about 4 or about 12 weeks into one pool.

TCRdb's table, derived via immunoSEQ multiplex PCR, lists solely in-frame clones and lacks some. The sample has about 86,000 clones, roughly 89% seen once; the top ten hold around 2.2%. Findings of the study overall: Increased Spike-specific TCR breadth and depth were observed after two AZD1222 doses. CD4 TCRs covered the whole spike, strongest at regions 160-218 and 743-854.

This chain joins TRBV12-3 or TRBV12-4 and TRBJ2-2; no clear D. This clonotype originated in an adult in good health. The specimen was peripheral blood, collected on day 0 of AZD1222 vaccination. CDR3 nucleotides: TGTGCCTGGGTGAACACCGGGGAGCTGTTTTTT. Protein product: CAWVNTGELFF.